The rows below give T cell receptor beta chains drawn from one sample of a study of spatial heterogeneity in lung cancer. TCRdb re-called the 5' RACE reads through MiXCR, storing one row per CDR3 protein. The sample comprises some 100,000 distinct CDR3 sequences, about 12% of which are singletons, and about two fifths rests with the top ten. The specimen comprised PBMCs, sampled at surgery. These receptors were obtained from a male donor with early-stage non-small cell lung cancer. The CDR3 runs from the conserved cysteine through the conserved F or W. The D gene is left open where the match is weak. Part of the rows lack a size; the others show once, few, many or a class for expanded clones.

V: TRBV20-1; J: TRBJ1-5; size: few; D: -; DNA: TGCAGTGCTAGAATGGGCAATCAGCCCCAGCATTTT; CDR3: CSARMGNQPQHF
V: TRBV7-9; J: TRBJ1-2; size: few; D: -; DNA: TGTGCCAGCAGCTTAGTGGTGGCGCCCATTGGCTACACCTTC; CDR3: CASSLVVAPIGYTF
V: TRBV28; J: TRBJ1-5; size: few; D: -; DNA: TGTGCCAGCACCCGACCCCTACCGGGTCAGCCCCAGCATTTT; CDR3: CASTRPLPGQPQHF
V: TRBV28; J: TRBJ2-3; size: many; D: TRBD1; DNA: TGTGCCAGCAGTTTAACGACAGGGAGCACAGATACGCAGTATTTT; CDR3: CASSLTTGSTDTQYF
V: TRBV3-1; J: TRBJ2-5; size: -; D: -; DNA: TGTGCCAGCAGCCAAGTTCAAGAGACCCAGTACTTC; CDR3: CASSQVQETQYF
V: TRBV28; J: TRBJ2-4; size: few; D: -; DNA: TGTGCCAGCAGTTCCCCCCGGCCCGAGGAGTTTCACATTCAGTACTTC; CDR3: CASSSPRPEEFHIQYF
V: TRBV20-1; J: TRBJ1-4; size: once; D: -; DNA: TGCAGTGCTAGAGATTTCGGGACACCCGCTAATGAAAAACTGTTTTTT; CDR3: CSARDFGTPANEKLFF
V: TRBV9; J: TRBJ2-1; size: few; D: TRBD2; DNA: TGTGCCAGCAGCACGTACCCCTTGGCGGGGGACAATGAGCAGTTCTTC; CDR3: CASSTYPLAGDNEQFF
V: TRBV18; J: TRBJ1-2; size: -; D: -; DNA: TGTGCCAGCTCACCACGAGGGACGTACTATGGCTACACCTTC; CDR3: CASSPRGTYYGYTF
V: TRBV2; J: TRBJ2-7; size: few; D: -; DNA: TGTGCCAGCAGGCGGGATTTGGCGTACTCCACCTACGAGCAGTACTTC; CDR3: CASRRDLAYSTYEQYF
V: TRBV6-6; J: TRBJ2-3; size: few; D: TRBD1; DNA: TGTGCCAGCAGTCTGGACAGGTTCACAGATACGCAGTATTTT; CDR3: CASSLDRFTDTQYF
V: TRBV4-2; J: TRBJ2-5; size: many; D: -; DNA: TGTGCCAGCAGCCAAGTTGCCCGGGACACTAAAGAGACCCAGTACTTC; CDR3: CASSQVARDTKETQYF
V: TRBV7-8; J: TRBJ2-2; size: -; D: -; DNA: TGTGCCAGCAGCTCGGGGGGCGGCACCGGGGAGCTGTTTTTT; CDR3: CASSSGGGTGELFF
V: TRBV12-5; J: TRBJ2-1; size: many; D: -; DNA: TGTGCTAGTGCCAGCTTCAATGAGCAGTTCTTC; CDR3: CASASFNEQFF
V: TRBV29-1; J: TRBJ1-1; size: -; D: -; DNA: TGCAGCGTTGTGGGGGGGTCCATCATGAACACTGAAGCTTTCTTT; CDR3: CSVVGGSIMNTEAFF
V: TRBV20-1; J: TRBJ2-1; size: -; D: -; DNA: TGCAGTGCTAGTGGGGAAACTAAGGGAAATGAGCAGTTCTTC; CDR3: CSASGETKGNEQFF
V: TRBV3-1; J: TRBJ2-3; size: many; D: TRBD2; DNA: TGTGCCAGCAGCCGCGGGAAGCGGGGTAGCACAGATACGCAGTATTTT; CDR3: CASSRGKRGSTDTQYF
V: TRBV29-1; J: TRBJ1-2; size: few; D: -; DNA: TGCAGCGTTGTCGTAGGGGCGGATGGCTACACCTTC; CDR3: CSVVVGADGYTF
V: TRBV28; J: TRBJ1-5; size: many; D: -; DNA: TGTGCCAGCAGCCACGACAGATATAGCAATCAGCCCCAGCATTTT; CDR3: CASSHDRYSNQPQHF
V: TRBV5-1; J: TRBJ2-5; size: few; D: -; DNA: TGCGCCAGCAGCTTGGAGGGCAGGTTTCAAGAGACCCAGTACTTC; CDR3: CASSLEGRFQETQYF
V: TRBV30; J: TRBJ2-5; size: few; D: TRBD1; DNA: TGTGCCTGGAAGACAGGGTTTGAGACCCAGTACTTC; CDR3: CAWKTGFETQYF
V: TRBV20-1; J: TRBJ2-7; size: many; D: TRBD2; DNA: TGCAGTGCCCAGCCCCAGGCGGGGGGATCCTACGAGCAGTACTTC; CDR3: CSAQPQAGGSYEQYF
V: TRBV24-1; J: TRBJ2-3; size: many; D: -; DNA: TGTGCCACCAGTGATTCAGCCGATACGCAGTATTTT; CDR3: CATSDSADTQYF